The rows below give T cell receptor beta chains drawn from one sample of a study of control samples from healthy donors and cancer patients. Assay used: immunoSEQ multiplex PCR; TCRdb lists only in-frame clones, some missing. The table includes roughly 200,000 clones, around 94% detected once. Sequencing was done on a sample of blood. Every receptor here comes from a middle-aged man in good health. CDR3s include the opening cysteine and the closing phenylalanine or tryptophan. A D gene is named only where the DNA matches it firmly.

D | J | V | DNA | CDR3
NA | TRBJ2-5 | TRBV28 | TGTGCCAGCAGTCTCGGGGAGACCCAGTACTTC | CASSLGETQYF
TRBD1 | TRBJ1-6 | TRBV11-2 | TGTGCGTCCAGGGGGTTGAATAATTCACCCCTCCACTTT | CASRGLNNSPLHF
TRBD2 | TRBJ2-1 | TRBV7-3 | TGTGCCAGCAGCTTTAAGGGGACTAGCGTCTCCAATGAGCAGTTCTTC | CASSFKGTSVSNEQFF
NA | TRBJ2-2 | TRBV5-8 | TGTGCCAGCAGCTTGTACAGGAGAAGGGACGGGGAGCTGTTTTTT | CASSLYRRRDGELFF
NA | TRBJ1-1 | TRBV5-1 | TGCGCCAGCAGCCTAGGCGGAGCCGCCAACGGGCAGGCTTTCTTT | CASSLGGAANGQAFF
TRBD1 | TRBJ1-4 | TRBV7-2 | TGTGCCAGCAGCTTGTACAGGGGAACTAATGAAAAACTGTTTTTT | CASSLYRGTNEKLFF
NA | TRBJ2-2 | TRBV11-2 | TGTGCCAGCAGCCCGAGGACACGCCCGGACACCGGGGAGCTGTTTTTT | CASSPRTRPDTGELFF
TRBD2 | TRBJ2-5 | TRBV3-1/TRBV3-2 | TGTGCCAGCAGCCAGCGGGGGGGCCTAAAGACCCAGTACTTC | CASSQRGGLKTQYF
NA | TRBJ1-4 | TRBV28 | TGTGCCAGCAGCCTCCAGGGTCCAACTAATGAAAAACTGTTTTTT | CASSLQGPTNEKLFF
NA | TRBJ1-1 | TRBV28 | TGTGCCCGCGGACCGGGGGGGGGCGGTCACACTGAAGCTTTCTTT | CARGPGGGGHTEAFF
TRBD1 | TRBJ2-6 | TRBV5-1 | TGCGCCAGCAGCCCGGGACAGGGTTCATCTGGGGCCAACGTCCTGACTTTC | CASSPGQGSSGANVLTF
NA | TRBJ2-1 | TRBV28 | TGTGCCAGCAGTCTCCGGACTACTTCCATTGACAATGAGCAGTTCTTC | CASSLRTTSIDNEQFF
NA | TRBJ1-2 | TRBV28 | TGTGCCAGCAGGGGAGGGGTTGGTTATGGCTACACCTTC | CASRGGVGYGYTF
NA | TRBJ1-5 | TRBV3-1/TRBV3-2 | TGTGCCAGCAGCCAAGACGTCGCCGGCAATCAGCCCCAGCATTTT | CASSQDVAGNQPQHF
NA | TRBJ1-1 | TRBV10-1 | TGCGCCAGCAGTAGAACCAGGGGAGGAACTGAAGCTTTCTTT | CASSRTRGGTEAFF
NA | TRBJ1-1 | TRBV19 | TGTGCCAGTAGTATAAACCGTAAGGGGATTGAGAACACTGAAGCTTTCTTT | CASSINRKGIENTEAFF
NA | TRBJ1-1 | TRBV6-1 | TGTGCCAGCAGTGAAGAGCATAAGGCAGCTTTCTTT | CASSEEHKAAFF
NA | TRBJ1-2 | TRBV30 | TGTGCCTGGAGGGCGGACATCAAGGGCTATGGCTACACCTTC | CAWRADIKGYGYTF
NA | TRBJ2-2 | TRBV3-1/TRBV3-2 | TGTGCCAGCAGCCAAGTTGTCACCGGGGAGCTGTTTTTT | CASSQVVTGELFF
NA | TRBJ2-1 | TRBV7-9 | TGTGCCAGCAGCTCCACAAGACCGCCACCCTACAATGAGCAGTTCTTC | CASSSTRPPPYNEQFF
NA | TRBJ1-1 | TRBV28 | TGTGCCAGCACTCGCGGGGGAGGGGTCGCCACTGAAGCTTTCTTT | CASTRGGGVATEAFF
TRBD1 | TRBJ2-7 | TRBV7-9 | TGTGCCAGCAGCTCCCCGACAGGGGGTGTCTACGAGCAGTACTTC | CASSSPTGGVYEQYF
NA | TRBJ1-1 | TRBV7-9 | TGTGCCAGCAGCCCCCGACAGATGAACACTGAAGCTTTCTTT | CASSPRQMNTEAFF
NA | TRBJ1-3 | TRBV5-4 | TGTGCCAGCAGCCCGGGTTATGGAAACACCATATATTTT | CASSPGYGNTIYF
TRBD1 | TRBJ2-2 | TRBV11-3 | TGTGCCAGCAGTTCTGGGACAGGGGGCCTCGGGGAGCTGTTTTTT | CASSSGTGGLGELFF
NA | TRBJ2-5 | TRBV11-2 | TGTGCCAGCAGCTTACAGGGTTATGTGGAGACCCAGTACTTC | CASSLQGYVETQYF
NA | TRBJ1-3 | TRBV6-5 | TGTACCAGCAGTTACTCGAGACCTGGAAACACCATATATTTT | CTSSYSRPGNTIYF